These 6 T cell receptor beta chains were sequenced from one sample in a study of blood T cell repertoires in COVID-19. The data were produced by immunoSEQ multiplex PCR, yet TCRdb's version contains in-frame clones alone and is incomplete. The sample has about 49,000 clones, about 87% seen once. Sample: peripheral blood. These receptors all come from an elderly man with acute or convalescent COVID-19.

V is TRBV4-2 and J is TRBJ2-3; 8 nucleotides align to TRBD2. The CDR3 runs to 15 residues. V lost 6 bases and J lost 2; bases outside the gene matches: 7. Germline V gene lookup returns CDR1 LGHNA and CDR2 YNFKEQ. The CDR3 sequence is CASRAERGNTDTQYF. The CDR3 DNA reads TGTGCCAGCAGAGCGGAGCGGGGGAACACAGATACGCAGTATTTT.

The V and J genes are TRBV9 and TRBJ1-2; TRBD1 aligns across 7 bases. V lost 4 bases to trimming and J lost 4 bases; unmatched junction nucleotides: 16. Germline CDR1 SGDLS, CDR2 YYNGEE. This CDR3 has 17 residues. The CDR3 loop is CASSTPMGGGTAYGYTF. The CDR3 DNA sequence: TGTGCCAGCAGCACCCCAATGGGAGGAGGGACAGCCTATGGCTACACCTTC.

This rearrangement joins TRBV9 to TRBJ2-1, with D possibly TRBD2 on 5 matching bases. Germline loops: CDR1 SGDLS, CDR2 YYNGEE. This CDR3 contains 15 residues. Trimming stripped 2 bases from V and 0 bases from J, with 9 bases between. CDR3 DNA: TGTGCCAGCAGCGTCTTGGGGAGCTCCTACAATGAGCAGTTCTTC. As protein: CASSVLGSSYNEQFF.

Remarks on this clone: Different DNA sequences within this sample yield the same CDR3. The chain joins TRBV5-6 to TRBJ1-5, with D unresolved. The CDR3 is 15 amino acids. Trimming shortened V by 0 bases and J by 0 bases, and 7 bases separated the two germline ends. CDR1 SGHDT and CDR2 YYEEEE come from the germline V gene. In DNA form, the CDR3 reads TGTGCCAGCAGCTTGGGACAATATAGCAATCAGCCCCAGCATTTT. Translated: CASSLGQYSNQPQHF.

The chain joins TRBV6-5 to TRBJ1-3, with a tentative D call TRBD1 (5 bases). The CDR3 has 14 amino acids. The germline CDR1 and CDR2 sequences are MNHEY and SVGAGI. Trimming shortened V by 6 bases and J by 0 bases, and 9 bases separated the two germline ends. The CDR3 loop is CASRSDNSGNTIYF. As DNA, the CDR3 is TGTGCCAGCAGGTCGGACAACTCTGGAAACACCATATATTTT.

This clone was seen more than once but under ten times. The genes are TRBV7-2 and TRBJ2-5, with 11 bases aligning to TRBD2. The germline gives CDR1 SGHTA, CDR2 FQGNSA. This CDR3 spans 16 amino acids. V was pared by 5 bases and J by 3 bases, with 8 bases of the junction left unmatched. CDR3 bases: TGTGCCAGCAGCCGTCTAGCGGGGGGCAGGGAAGAGACCCAGTACTTC. Protein sequence: CASSRLAGGREETQYF. Complete variable domain (other parts from reference TRBV7-2 and TRBJ2-5): GAGVSQSPSNKVTEKGKDVELRCDPISGHTALYWYRQSLGQGLEFLIYFQGNSAPDKSGLPSDRFSAERTGGSVSTLTIQRTQQEDSAVYLCASSRLAGGREETQYFGPGTRLLVL.